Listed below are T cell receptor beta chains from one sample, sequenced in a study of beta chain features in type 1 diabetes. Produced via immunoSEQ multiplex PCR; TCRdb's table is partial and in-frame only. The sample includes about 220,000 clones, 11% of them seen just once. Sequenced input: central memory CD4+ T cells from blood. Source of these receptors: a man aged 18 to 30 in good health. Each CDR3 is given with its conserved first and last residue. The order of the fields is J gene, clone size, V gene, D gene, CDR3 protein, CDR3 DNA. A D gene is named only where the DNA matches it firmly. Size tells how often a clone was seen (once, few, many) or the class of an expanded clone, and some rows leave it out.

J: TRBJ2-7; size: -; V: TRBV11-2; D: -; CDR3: CASSSQGYEQYF; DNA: TGTGCCAGCAGCTCCCAAGGGTACGAGCAGTACTTC
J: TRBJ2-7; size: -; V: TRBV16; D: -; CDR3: CASSRNRVIEGYEQYF; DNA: TGTGCCAGCAGCCGGAACAGGGTAATAGAAGGGTACGAGCAGTACTTC
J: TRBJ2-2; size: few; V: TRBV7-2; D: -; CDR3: CASSPGRKNTGELFF; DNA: TGTGCCAGCAGCCCGGGACGGAAAAACACCGGGGAGCTGTTTTTT
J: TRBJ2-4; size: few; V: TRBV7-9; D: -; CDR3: CASSLDAQFQYF; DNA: TGTGCCAGCAGCTTAGACGCCCAATTTCAGTACTTC
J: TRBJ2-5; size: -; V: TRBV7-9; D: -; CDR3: CASSFGTLGQYF; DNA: TGTGCCAGCAGCTTCGGCACTTTGGGGCAGTACTTC
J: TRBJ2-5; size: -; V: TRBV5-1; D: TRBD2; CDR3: CASSFLAGGPGETQYF; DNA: TGCGCCAGCAGCTTCCTAGCGGGAGGGCCGGGAGAGACCCAGTACTTC
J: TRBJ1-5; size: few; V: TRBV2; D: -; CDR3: CASSSRRIGGHQPQHF; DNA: TGTGCCAGCAGCTCCCGGAGGATCGGGGGCCATCAGCCCCAGCATTTT
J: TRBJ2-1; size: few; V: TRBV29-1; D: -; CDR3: CSVEELVNNEQFF; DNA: TGCAGCGTTGAAGAACTAGTAAACAATGAGCAGTTCTTC
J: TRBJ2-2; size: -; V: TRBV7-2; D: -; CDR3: CASSFSGTGELFF; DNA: TGTGCCAGCAGCTTTTCGGGAACCGGGGAGCTGTTTTTT
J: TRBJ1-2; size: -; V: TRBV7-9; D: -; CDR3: CASSLAPLSYGYTF; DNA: TGTGCCAGCAGCTTAGCCCCCCTCTCGTATGGCTACACCTTC
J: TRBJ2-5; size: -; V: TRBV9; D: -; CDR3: CASSVGPSQETQYF; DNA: TGTGCCAGCAGCGTAGGTCCCAGCCAAGAGACCCAGTACTTC
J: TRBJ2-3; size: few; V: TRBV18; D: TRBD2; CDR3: CASSPAGGTDTQYF; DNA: TGTGCCAGCTCACCTGCGGGAGGTACAGATACGCAGTATTTT
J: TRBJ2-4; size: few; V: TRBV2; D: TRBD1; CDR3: CASSVPTGVKNIQYF; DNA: TGTGCCAGCAGTGTACCGACAGGGGTCAAAAACATTCAGTACTTC
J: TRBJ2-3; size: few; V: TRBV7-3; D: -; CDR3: CASSLLPDTDTQYF; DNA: TGTGCCAGCAGCTTACTACCTGACACAGATACGCAGTATTTT
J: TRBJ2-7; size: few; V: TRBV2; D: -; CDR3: CASSELGGRSYEQYF; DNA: TGTGCCAGCAGTGAGCTGGGGGGCCGATCCTACGAGCAGTACTTC
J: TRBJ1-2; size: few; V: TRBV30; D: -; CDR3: CAWSTQEGLGYTF; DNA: TGTGCCTGGAGCACCCAGGAGGGCTTGGGCTACACCTTC
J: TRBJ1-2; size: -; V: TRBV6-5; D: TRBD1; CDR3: CASSSLGQERGYTF; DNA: TGTGCCAGCAGTTCCCTGGGACAGGAACGCGGCTACACCTTC
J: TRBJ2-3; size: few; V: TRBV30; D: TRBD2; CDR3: CAWSLNWRRLAGGGDTQYF; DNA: TGTGCCTGGAGTCTTAACTGGCGTCGACTAGCGGGAGGTGGTGATACGCAGTATTTT
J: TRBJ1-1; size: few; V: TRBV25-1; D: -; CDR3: CASSPSGDTEAFF; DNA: TGTGCCAGCAGTCCCAGTGGAGACACTGAAGCTTTCTTT
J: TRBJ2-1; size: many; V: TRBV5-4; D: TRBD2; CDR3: CASSFREGSYNEQFF; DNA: TGTGCCAGCAGCTTCCGGGAGGGCTCCTACAATGAGCAGTTCTTC
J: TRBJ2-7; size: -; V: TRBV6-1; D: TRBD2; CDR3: CASSAGPLAGGYEQYF; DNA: TGTGCCAGCAGTGCGGGCCCACTAGCGGGAGGCTACGAGCAGTACTTC
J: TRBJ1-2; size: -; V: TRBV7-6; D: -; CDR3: CASSLGGNYGYTF; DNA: TGTGCCAGCAGCTTAGGGGGGAACTATGGCTACACCTTC
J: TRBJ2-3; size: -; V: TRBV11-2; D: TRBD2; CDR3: CASSFGRGGPDTQYF; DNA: TGTGCCAGCAGCTTCGGGCGCGGGGGTCCAGATACGCAGTATTTT
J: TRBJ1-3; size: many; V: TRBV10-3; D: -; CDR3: CAITATLGNTIYF; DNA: TGTGCCATCACCGCGACTTTAGGAAACACCATATATTTT
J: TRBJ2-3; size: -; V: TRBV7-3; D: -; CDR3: CASSLRRGPADTQYF; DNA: TGTGCCAGCAGCTTAAGGAGGGGGCCGGCAGATACGCAGTATTTT
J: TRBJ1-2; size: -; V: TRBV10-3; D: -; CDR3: CAIKPQGPNYGYTF; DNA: TGTGCCATCAAACCACAGGGACCTAACTATGGCTACACCTTC
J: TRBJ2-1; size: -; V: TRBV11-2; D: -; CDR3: CASSLDVQAGEQFF; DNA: TGTGCCAGCAGCTTAGATGTCCAGGCCGGGGAGCAGTTCTTC
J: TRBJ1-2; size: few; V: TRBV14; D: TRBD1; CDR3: CASSRDRGDGYTF; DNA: TGTGCCAGCAGCCGGGACAGGGGCGATGGCTACACCTTC
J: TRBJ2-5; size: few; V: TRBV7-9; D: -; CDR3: CASSLADRETQYF; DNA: TGTGCCAGCAGCTTAGCTGATAGGGAGACCCAGTACTTC
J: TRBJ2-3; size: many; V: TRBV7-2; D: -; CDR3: CASSLDLAMVDTQYF; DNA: TGTGCCAGCAGCTTAGATCTGGCCATGGTCGATACGCAGTATTTT
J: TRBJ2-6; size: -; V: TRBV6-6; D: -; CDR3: CASSLQETGANVLTF; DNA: TGTGCCAGCAGTCTACAGGAGACTGGGGCCAACGTCCTGACTTTC
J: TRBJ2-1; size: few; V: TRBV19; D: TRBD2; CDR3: CASSKREGMRNEQFF; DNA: TGTGCCAGTTCCAAGCGGGAGGGGATGCGGAATGAGCAGTTCTTC
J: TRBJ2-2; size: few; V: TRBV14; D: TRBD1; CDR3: CASSRDRGLGELFF; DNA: TGTGCCAGCAGCCGGGACAGGGGACTCGGGGAGCTGTTTTTT
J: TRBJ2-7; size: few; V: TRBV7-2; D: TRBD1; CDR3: CASSLTGTGVYEQYF; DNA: TGTGCCAGCAGCCTTACCGGGACAGGAGTCTACGAGCAGTACTTC
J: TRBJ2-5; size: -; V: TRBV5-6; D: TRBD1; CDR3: CASRTTGGPETQYF; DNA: TGTGCCAGCAGGACGACAGGGGGCCCAGAGACCCAGTACTTC
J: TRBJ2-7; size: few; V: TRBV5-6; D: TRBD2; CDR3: CASSSGLAGGYEQYF; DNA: TGTGCCAGCAGCTCTGGACTAGCGGGAGGGTACGAGCAGTACTTC
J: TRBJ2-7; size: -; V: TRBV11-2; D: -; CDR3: CASSFCVCERVSYEQYF; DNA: TGTGCCAGCAGCTTTTGCGTTTGTGAAAGGGTCTCCTACGAGCAGTACTTC
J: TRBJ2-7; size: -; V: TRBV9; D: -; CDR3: CASSPLETPYEQYF; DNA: TGTGCCAGCAGCCCGCTGGAGACTCCGTACGAGCAGTACTTC
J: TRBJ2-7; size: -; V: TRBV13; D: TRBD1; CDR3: CASSLEQGYEQYF; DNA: TGTGCCAGCAGCTTAGAACAGGGGTACGAGCAGTACTTC
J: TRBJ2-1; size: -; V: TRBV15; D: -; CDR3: CATSGGFWDEQFF; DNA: TGTGCCACCAGCGGGGGTTTTTGGGATGAGCAGTTCTTC
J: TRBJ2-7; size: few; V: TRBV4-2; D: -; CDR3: CASSQEARGFIEQYF; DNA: TGTGCCAGCAGCCAAGAGGCCAGGGGATTCATCGAGCAGTACTTC
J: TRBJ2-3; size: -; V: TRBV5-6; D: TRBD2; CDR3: CASSLGAGGPGTDTQYF; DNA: TGTGCCAGCAGCTTGGGGGCGGGAGGCCCTGGCACAGATACGCAGTATTTT
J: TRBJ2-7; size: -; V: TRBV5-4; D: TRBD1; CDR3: CASRRGTGVHYEQYF; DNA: TGTGCCAGCAGACGTGGGACAGGGGTCCACTACGAGCAGTACTTC
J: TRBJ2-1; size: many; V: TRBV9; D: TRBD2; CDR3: CASSGALAGGSEQFF; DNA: TGTGCCAGCAGCGGGGCGCTAGCGGGAGGATCTGAGCAGTTCTTC
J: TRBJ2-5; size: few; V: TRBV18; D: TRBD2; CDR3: CASAPAGGQETQYF; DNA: TGTGCCAGCGCACCAGCGGGAGGGCAAGAGACCCAGTACTTC
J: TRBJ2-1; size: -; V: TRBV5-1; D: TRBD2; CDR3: CASSLTSAGSYNEQFF; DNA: TGCGCCAGCAGTTTGACTAGCGCTGGCTCCTACAATGAGCAGTTCTTC
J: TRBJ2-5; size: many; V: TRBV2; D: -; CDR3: CASSARSGETQYF; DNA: TGTGCCAGCAGTGCTCGGTCTGGAGAGACCCAGTACTTC
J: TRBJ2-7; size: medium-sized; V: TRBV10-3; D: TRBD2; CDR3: CAIRDKREDEQYF; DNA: TGTGCCATCAGGGATAAGCGGGAGGACGAGCAGTACTTC
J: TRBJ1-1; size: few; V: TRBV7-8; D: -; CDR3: CASSLNAFGTEAFF; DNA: TGTGCCAGCAGCTTAAACGCCTTTGGCACTGAAGCTTTCTTT
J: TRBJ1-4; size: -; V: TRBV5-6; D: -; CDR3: CASSLGGQRTNEKLFF; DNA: TGTGCCAGCAGCTTGGGAGGACAGCGAACTAATGAAAAACTGTTTTTT
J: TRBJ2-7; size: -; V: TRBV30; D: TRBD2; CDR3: CAWGTSGSMKQYF; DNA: TGTGCCTGGGGGACTAGCGGGAGTATGAAGCAGTACTTC
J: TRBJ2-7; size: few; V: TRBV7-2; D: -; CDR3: CASSPPGQGLYEQYF; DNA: TGTGCCAGCAGCCCCCCGGGGCAGGGCCTCTACGAGCAGTACTTC
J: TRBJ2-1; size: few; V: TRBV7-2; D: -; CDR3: CASRGDSRREQFF; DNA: TGTGCCAGCAGAGGGGACTCACGGCGTGAGCAGTTCTTC
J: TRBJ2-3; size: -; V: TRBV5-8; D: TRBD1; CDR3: CASSPNRGRGTDTQYF; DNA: TGTGCCAGCAGCCCCAACAGGGGTCGGGGCACAGATACGCAGTATTTT
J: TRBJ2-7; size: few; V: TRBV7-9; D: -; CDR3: CASRDQRVSYEQYF; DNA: TGTGCCAGCCGTGATCAGCGGGTCTCCTACGAGCAGTACTTC
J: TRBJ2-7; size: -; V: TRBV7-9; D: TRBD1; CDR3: CASSQGAGGIAPFYEQYF; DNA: TGTGCCAGCAGCCAAGGGGCAGGGGGAATAGCACCCTTCTACGAGCAGTACTTC